Sequencing of this TCR beta chain was carried out in a study of blood T cells in healthy people across ages. The study's findings and limits: Measured against age, TCR beta diversity per million T cells decreased in a roughly linear manner. Reliance upon unsorted PBMCs precluded definitive naive versus antigen-experienced comparison.

Germline V gives CDR1 SGHDN, CDR2 FVKESK. Trimming took off 0 bases at V and 8 bases at J, with 9 bases between the two ends. The CDR3 is 13 amino acids. This clonotype has just one count. The antigen is unknown. Isolation recovered at least 7 million PBMCs from every sample. Then a second PCR, running roughly 7 to 11 cycles, was carried out with a sample-barcoded 5' primer and a J-beta primer mix. There were at least 3 million CDR3-containing paired-end reads obtained from each sample. MiXCR, run by TCRdb on the 5' RACE reads, gives a single entry per CDR3 protein. The data contain roughly 1,800,000 distinct CDR3 sequences, just under 50% of them singletons.

The receptor was isolated from a woman aged 40-49 years in good health. V is TRBV14 and J is TRBJ2-3; either TRBD1 or TRBD2 may fit D (5 bases each). Material for sequencing was blood. CDR3 sequence (DNA): TGTGCCAGCAGCCAAGATGTAGGGACTACGCAGTATTTT. Protein: CASSQDVGTTQYF.